The 15 T cell receptor beta chains presented below share a single source sample, sequenced in a study of OX40 agonist ivuxolimab in advanced cancers. To prepare the library, the immunoSEQ multiplex PCR assay was applied. TCRdb provides this immuneACCESS table in a form limited to in-frame rearrangements. Some clones are lacking; in checked studies, under half of them reflect an unresolved V gene, and why the rest are absent is not known. Recorded for this sample are 40,000 to 50,000 clones; 85% to 90% of them occurred a single time. The ten top clones hold roughly 48% of the sample. The sample here was CD4+ or CD8+ T cells sorted from blood, taken in a trial of the OX40 agonist ivuxolimab. These receptor sequences come from an adult with an advanced solid tumor such as melanoma, head and neck, liver or kidney cancer.

The rearrangement links TRBV7-9 to TRBJ1-3; D ambiguous. Germline loops: CDR1 SEHNR, CDR2 FQNEAQ (reference sequence). The CDR3 spans 14 residues. The V end was cut by 11 bases, the J end by 0 bases, with 14 bases between. The chain's CDR3 is CAQMPQSSGNTIYF. Written as DNA, the CDR3 is TGTGCCCAGATGCCCCAGAGCTCTGGAAACACCATATATTTT.

This clone came up once. The chain carries TRBV11-2 and TRBJ2-7, with 10 bases matching TRBD2. The CDR3 runs 17 residues. The J segment lost 3 bases and the V segment lost 5 bases, leaving 13 bases of the junction unmatched. Germline values: CDR1 SGHAT, CDR2 FQNNGV. The CDR3 loop reads CASSDGLAEGLLYEQYF. The CDR3 DNA is TGTGCCAGCAGCGACGGACTAGCGGAGGGTTTACTCTACGAGCAGTACTTC. Based on the CDR3 plus reference TRBV11-2 and TRBJ2-7, the full variable domain is EAGVAQSPRYKIIEKRQSVAFWCNPISGHATLYWYQQILGQGPKLLIQFQNNGVVDDSQLPKDRFSAERLKGVDSTLKIQPAKLEDSAVYLCASSDGLAEGLLYEQYFGPGTRLTVT.

This chain uses TRBV30 with TRBJ2-1, with 8 nucleotides matching TRBD1. Germline V CDR1 and CDR2: GTSNPN, SVGIG (reference sequence). This CDR3 has 13 residues. With 8 bases clipped from V and 4 bases from J, the junction kept 7 bases outside the gene matches. DNA for the CDR3: TGTGCCGGCACAGGGGGAGTTTACAATGAGCAGTTCTTC. It translates to CAGTGGVYNEQFF.

This chain connects TRBV7-6 to TRBJ2-1, with D possibly being TRBD1 or TRBD2 (6 bases each). Germline V gene data show CDR1 as SGHVS and CDR2 as FNYEAQ. V was cut by 3 bases and J by 2 bases, with 11 bases left in between. The CDR3 consists of 15 residues. The CDR3 coding sequence is TGTGCCAGCAGCTTTTCGGGGGCGCCCTACAATGAGCAGTTCTTC. Its protein is CASSFSGAPYNEQFF.

The table lists this clone with a count of one. V gene TRBV6-1 combines with J gene TRBJ2-4, with D perhaps matching TRBD2 (5 bases). The CDR3 is 14 amino acids. The ends were cut back, 5 bases at V and 9 bases at J, with 17 bases in the middle. The germline V gene has CDR1 MNHNS and CDR2 SASEGT. The CDR3 bases are TGTGCCAGCAGTCAATTGAGGGAGCCTTTCATTCAGTACTTC. This sequence encodes CASSQLREPFIQYF.

The genes are TRBV30 and TRBJ1-5; 7 bases fit TRBD1. The CDR3 sequence is 13 residues long. The germline V gene has CDR1 GTSNPN and CDR2 SVGIG (reference sequence). The J segment lost 1 base and the V segment lost 3 bases, leaving 0 bases of the junction unmatched. The DNA for the CDR3 is TGTGCCTGGAGGACAGGGAGCAATCAGCCCCAGCATTTT. Translating gives CAWRTGSNQPQHF.

CDR3 DNA: TGTGCCAGCAGCCGTTCCTGGAGCAATCAGCCCCAGCATTTT. It codes for CASSRSWSNQPQHF. The V gene is TRBV9, the J gene TRBJ1-5; D is uncertain. V gave up 4 bases and J gave up 1 base, with 9 bases separating them. CDR1 SGDLS and CDR2 YYNGEE come from the germline V gene. The CDR3 contains 14 residues.

The chain combines TRBV27 with TRBJ2-3; TRBD2 agrees at 8 bases. The junction had 3 bases not matched to a gene; V was cut back by 6 bases and J by 1 base. The CDR3 runs to 14 residues. Germline values: CDR1 MNHEY, CDR2 SMNVEV (reference sequence). CDR3 nucleotides: TGTGCCAGCAGATATAGCGGGGGCACAGATACGCAGTATTTT. This encodes CASRYSGGTDTQYF.

This clone was counted once. The J gene is TRBJ1-1, the V gene TRBV27; D possibly corresponds to TRBD1 (6 bases). The germline gives CDR1 MNHEY, CDR2 SMNVEV (reference sequence). With 6 bases removed from V and 8 bases from J, the gap between germline ends came to 22 bases. This CDR3 is built from 15 residues. The CDR3 spells CASRVAGGEYFEAFF. The CDR3 region has the DNA TGTGCCAGCAGGGTGGCCGGGGGCGAGTATTTCGAAGCTTTCTTT.

This sequence joins TRBV9 and TRBJ2-1; 15 bases map to TRBD2. Germline V lookup: CDR1 SGDLS, CDR2 YYNGEE. J lost 8 bases, V lost 5 bases, and 8 bases had no gene match. This CDR3 spans 16 amino acids. The CDR3 sequence: CASRAGTSGGYDEQFF. The CDR3 nucleotides read TGTGCCAGCAGGGCCGGGACTAGCGGGGGGTACGATGAGCAGTTCTTC.

This sequence joins TRBV7-2 and TRBJ2-7; 8 bases are a match to TRBD2. Germline CDR1 is SGHTA and CDR2 is FQGNSA. After removal of 0 bases from V and 2 bases from J, the junction contained 9 bases not matched to a gene. The CDR3 consists of 17 residues. This chain's CDR3 is CASSLALWSGGAYEQYF. In DNA form, the CDR3 reads TGTGCCAGCAGCTTAGCGCTATGGAGCGGGGGAGCCTACGAGCAGTACTTC.

The V and J genes are TRBV7-6 and TRBJ2-3; 11 positions agree with TRBD2. The germline V gene encodes CDR1 SGHVS and CDR2 FNYEAQ. J lost 4 bases, V lost 5 bases, and 5 bases had no gene match. CDR3 length equals 15 residues. Here the CDR3 DNA reads TGTGCCAGCAGCACCACTAGCGGGGGTCCAGATACGCAGTATTTT. Translation: CASSTTSGGPDTQYF.

The chain links TRBV5-6 to TRBJ1-6, with D possibly matching TRBD1 (6 bases). V dropped 0 bases and J dropped 11 bases, with 15 bases sitting between them. CDR3 length: 15 residues. Germline V gives CDR1 SGHDT, CDR2 YYEEEE. CDR3: CASSLGHREVAPLHF. The DNA of the CDR3 is TGTGCCAGCAGCTTGGGGCACAGGGAGGTGGCACCCCTCCACTTT.

V is TRBV28 and J is TRBJ1-1; no clear D gene. The CDR3 loop spans 14 amino acids. Trimming took 2 bases from V and 4 from J, leaving 11 bases between them. Looked up from germline, CDR1 is MDHEN and CDR2 is SYDVKM. The CDR3 coding sequence is TGTGCCAGCAGTTTACGAGGAAGGAGCACTGAAGCTTTCTTT. Protein product: CASSLRGRSTEAFF.

This clone occurred once. This rearrangement joins TRBV27 to TRBJ2-5; TRBD1 might be the D (7 bases). The ends were cut back, 2 bases at V and 5 bases at J, with 15 bases in the middle. The CDR3 covers 15 residues. Germline assignment: CDR1 MNHEY and CDR2 SMNVEV (reference sequence). CDR3: CASSLGGGLWETQYF. In DNA form, the CDR3 reads TGTGCCAGCAGTTTAGGAGGGGGCCTGTGGGAGACCCAGTACTTC.